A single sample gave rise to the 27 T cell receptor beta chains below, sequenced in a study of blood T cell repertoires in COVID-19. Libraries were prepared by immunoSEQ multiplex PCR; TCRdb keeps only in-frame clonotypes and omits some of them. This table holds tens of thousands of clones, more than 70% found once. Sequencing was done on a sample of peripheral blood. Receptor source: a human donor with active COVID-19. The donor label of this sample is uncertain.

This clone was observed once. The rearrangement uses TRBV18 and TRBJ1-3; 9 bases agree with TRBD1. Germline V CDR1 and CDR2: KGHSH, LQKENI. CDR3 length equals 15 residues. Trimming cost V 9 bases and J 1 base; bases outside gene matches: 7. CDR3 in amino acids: CASSDGQGSGNTIYF. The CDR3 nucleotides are TGTGCCAGTTCGGACGGACAGGGGTCTGGAAACACCATATATTTT.

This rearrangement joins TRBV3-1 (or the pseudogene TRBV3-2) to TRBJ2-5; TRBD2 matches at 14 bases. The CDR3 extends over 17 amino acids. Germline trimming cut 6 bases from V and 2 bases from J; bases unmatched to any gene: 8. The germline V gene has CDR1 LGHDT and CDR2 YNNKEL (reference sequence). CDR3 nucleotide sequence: TGTGCCAGCAGTGGGACTAGCGGGAGCTTGCAGCAAGAGACCCAGTACTTC. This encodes CASSGTSGSLQQETQYF.

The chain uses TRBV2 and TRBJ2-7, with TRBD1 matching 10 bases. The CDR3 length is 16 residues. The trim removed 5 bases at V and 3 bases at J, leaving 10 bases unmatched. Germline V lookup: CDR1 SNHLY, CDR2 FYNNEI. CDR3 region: CASSLPRDRGGYEQYF. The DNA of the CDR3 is TGTGCCAGCAGTCTCCCCCGGGACAGGGGAGGCTACGAGCAGTACTTC.

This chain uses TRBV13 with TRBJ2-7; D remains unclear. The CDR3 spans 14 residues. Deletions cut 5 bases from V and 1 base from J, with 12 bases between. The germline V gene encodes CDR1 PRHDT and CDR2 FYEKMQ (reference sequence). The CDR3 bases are TGTGCCAGCAGCCCCCTACTCGGTTCCTACGAGCAGTACTTC. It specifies CASSPLLGSYEQYF.

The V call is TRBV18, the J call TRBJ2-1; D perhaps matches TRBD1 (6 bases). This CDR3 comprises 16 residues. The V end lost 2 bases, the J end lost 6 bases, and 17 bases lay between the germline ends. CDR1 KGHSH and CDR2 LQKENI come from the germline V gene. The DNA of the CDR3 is TGTGCCAGCTCACCAAAGACACACACAGGGCTCAATGAGCAGTTCTTC. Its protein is CASSPKTHTGLNEQFF.

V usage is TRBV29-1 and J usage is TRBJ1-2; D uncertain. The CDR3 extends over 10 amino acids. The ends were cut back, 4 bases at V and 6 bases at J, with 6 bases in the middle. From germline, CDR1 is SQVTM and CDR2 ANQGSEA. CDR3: CSVVLDGYTF. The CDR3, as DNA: TGCAGCGTTGTGCTAGATGGCTACACCTTC.

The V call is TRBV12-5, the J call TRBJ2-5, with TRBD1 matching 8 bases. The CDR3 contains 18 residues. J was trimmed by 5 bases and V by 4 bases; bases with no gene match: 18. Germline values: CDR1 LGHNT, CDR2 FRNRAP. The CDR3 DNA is TGTGCTAGTGGTTCGCCCCTTCCACAGGGGGACCCTCTGGAGACCCAGTACTTC. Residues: CASGSPLPQGDPLETQYF. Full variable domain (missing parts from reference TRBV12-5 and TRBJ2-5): DARVTQTPRHKVTEMGQEVTMRCQPILGHNTVFWYRQTMMQGLELLAYFRNRAPLDDSGMPKDRFSAEMPDATLATLKIQPSEPRDSAVYFCASGSPLPQGDPLETQYFGPGTRLLVL.

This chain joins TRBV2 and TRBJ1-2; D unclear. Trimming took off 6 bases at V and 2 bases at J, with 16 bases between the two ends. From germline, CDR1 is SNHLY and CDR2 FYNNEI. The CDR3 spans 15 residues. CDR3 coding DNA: TGTGCCAGCAGGCCCCGAGGACTGGGGAACTATGGCTACACCTTC. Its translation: CASRPRGLGNYGYTF.

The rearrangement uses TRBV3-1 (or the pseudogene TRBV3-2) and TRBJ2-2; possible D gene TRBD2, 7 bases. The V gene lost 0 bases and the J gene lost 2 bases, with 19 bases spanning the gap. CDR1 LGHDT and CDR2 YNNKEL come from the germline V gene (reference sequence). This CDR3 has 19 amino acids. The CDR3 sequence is CASSQEVVRGGLNTGELFF. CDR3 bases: TGTGCCAGCAGCCAAGAAGTAGTCCGCGGGGGCCTAAACACCGGGGAGCTGTTTTTT.

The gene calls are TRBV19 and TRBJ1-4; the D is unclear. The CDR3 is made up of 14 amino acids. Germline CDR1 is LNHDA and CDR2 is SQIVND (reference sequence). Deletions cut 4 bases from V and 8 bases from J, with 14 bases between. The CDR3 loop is CASSTAVPLEKLFF. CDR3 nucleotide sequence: TGTGCCAGTAGTACCGCCGTCCCCCTAGAAAAACTGTTTTTT.

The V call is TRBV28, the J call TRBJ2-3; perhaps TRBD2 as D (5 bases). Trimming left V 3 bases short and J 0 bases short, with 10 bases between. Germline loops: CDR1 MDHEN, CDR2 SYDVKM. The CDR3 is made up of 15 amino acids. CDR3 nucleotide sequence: TGTGCCAGCAGTTTCGCGGGTCCTAGCACAGATACGCAGTATTTT. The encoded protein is CASSFAGPSTDTQYF.

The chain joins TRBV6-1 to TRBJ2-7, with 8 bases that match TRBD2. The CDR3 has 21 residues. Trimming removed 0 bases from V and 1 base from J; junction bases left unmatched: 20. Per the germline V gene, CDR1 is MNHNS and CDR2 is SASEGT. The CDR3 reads CASSEALRSASGYTGSYEQYF. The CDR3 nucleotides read TGTGCCAGCAGTGAAGCGCTTCGATCTGCTAGCGGGTACACAGGGTCCTACGAGCAGTACTTC.

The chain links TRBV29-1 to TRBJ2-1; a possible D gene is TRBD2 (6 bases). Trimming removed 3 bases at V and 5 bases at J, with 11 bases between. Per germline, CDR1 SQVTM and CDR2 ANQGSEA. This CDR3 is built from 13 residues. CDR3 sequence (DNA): TGCAGCGTTGAGTCTAGCGTAGACAATGAGCAGTTCTTC. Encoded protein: CSVESSVDNEQFF.

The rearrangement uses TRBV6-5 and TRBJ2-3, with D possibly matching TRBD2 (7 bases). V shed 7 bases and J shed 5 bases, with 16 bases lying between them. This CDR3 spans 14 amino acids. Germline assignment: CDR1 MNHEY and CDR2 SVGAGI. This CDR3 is CASMEGGAKDTQYF. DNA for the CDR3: TGTGCCAGCATGGAGGGGGGGGCCAAAGATACGCAGTATTTT.

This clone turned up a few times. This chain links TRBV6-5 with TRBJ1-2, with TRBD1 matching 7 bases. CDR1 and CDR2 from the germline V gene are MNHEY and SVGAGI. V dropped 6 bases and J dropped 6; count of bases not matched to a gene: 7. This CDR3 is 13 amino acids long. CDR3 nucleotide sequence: TGTGCCAGCAGCCAGGGGGGCGCCGATGGCTACACCTTC. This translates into CASSQGGADGYTF.

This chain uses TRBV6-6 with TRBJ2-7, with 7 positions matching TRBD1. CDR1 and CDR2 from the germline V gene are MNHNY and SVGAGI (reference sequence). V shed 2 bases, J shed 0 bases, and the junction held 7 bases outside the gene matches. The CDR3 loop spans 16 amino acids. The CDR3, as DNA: TGTGCCAGCAGTTACCGAGGACAGGCAAGCTCCTACGAGCAGTACTTC. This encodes CASSYRGQASSYEQYF.

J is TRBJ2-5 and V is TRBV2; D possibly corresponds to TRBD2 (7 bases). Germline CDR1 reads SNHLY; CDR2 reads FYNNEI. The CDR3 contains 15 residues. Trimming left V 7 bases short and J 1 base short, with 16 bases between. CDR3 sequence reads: CASKGNRGAQETQYF. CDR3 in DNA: TGTGCCAGCAAAGGAAATCGGGGGGCCCAAGAGACCCAGTACTTC.

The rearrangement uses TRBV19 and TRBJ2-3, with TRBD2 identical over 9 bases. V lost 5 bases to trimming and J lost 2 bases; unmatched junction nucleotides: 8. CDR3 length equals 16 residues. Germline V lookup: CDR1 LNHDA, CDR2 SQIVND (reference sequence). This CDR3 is CASSDRTSVNTDTQYF. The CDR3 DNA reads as TGTGCCAGTAGTGATCGGACTAGCGTGAACACAGATACGCAGTATTTT. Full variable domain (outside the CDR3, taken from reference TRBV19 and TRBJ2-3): DGGITQSPKYLFRKEGQNVTLSCEQNLNHDAMYWYRQDPGQGLRLIYYSQIVNDFQKGDIAEGYSVSREKKESFPLTVTSAQKNPTAFYLCASSDRTSVNTDTQYFGPGTRLTVL.

The CDR3 sequence is CASSQPLAYNEQFF. In DNA form, the CDR3 reads TGTGCCAGCAGCCAACCACTAGCTTACAATGAGCAGTTCTTC. The J gene is TRBJ2-1, the V gene TRBV4-2; D may be TRBD2 (6 bases). V was trimmed by 2 bases and J by 4 bases, leaving 9 bases between them. There are 14 residues in the CDR3. The germline gives CDR1 LGHNA, CDR2 YNFKEQ.

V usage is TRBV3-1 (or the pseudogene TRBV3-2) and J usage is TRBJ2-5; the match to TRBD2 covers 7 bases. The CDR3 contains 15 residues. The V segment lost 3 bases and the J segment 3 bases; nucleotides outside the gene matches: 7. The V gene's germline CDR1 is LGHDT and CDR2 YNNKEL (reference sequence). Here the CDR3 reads CASSHQVGREETQYF. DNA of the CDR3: TGTGCCAGCAGCCACCAAGTTGGGAGGGAAGAGACCCAGTACTTC.

The CDR3 loop reads CASSLGGDYGYTF. The CDR3 DNA follows: TGTGCCAGCAGCTTGGGGGGAGATTATGGCTACACCTTC. The J gene is TRBJ1-2, the V gene TRBV5-4; D is unclear. The germline V gene has CDR1 SGHNT and CDR2 YYREEE (reference sequence). V lost 0 bases and J 5 bases, leaving 8 bases between the germline ends. The CDR3 has 13 amino acids.

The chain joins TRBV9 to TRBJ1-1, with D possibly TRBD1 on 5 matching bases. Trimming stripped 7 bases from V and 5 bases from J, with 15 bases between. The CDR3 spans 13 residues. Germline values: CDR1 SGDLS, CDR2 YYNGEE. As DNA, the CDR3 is TGTGCCAGCGGCGGGGGAGGAGAGACTGAAGCTTTCTTT. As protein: CASGGGGETEAFF. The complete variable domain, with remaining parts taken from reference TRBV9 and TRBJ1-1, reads DSGVTQTPKHLITATGQRVTLRCSPRSGDLSVYWYQQSLDQGLQFLIQYYNGEERAKGNILERFSAQQFPDLHSELNLSSLELGDSALYFCASGGGGETEAFFGQGTRLTVV.

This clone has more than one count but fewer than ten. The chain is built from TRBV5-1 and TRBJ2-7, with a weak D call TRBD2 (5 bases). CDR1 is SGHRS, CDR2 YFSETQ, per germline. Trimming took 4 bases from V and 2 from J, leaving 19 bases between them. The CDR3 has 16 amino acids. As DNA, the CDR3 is TGCGCCAGCAGCCCGGGGAGCAAGGACGGAACCTACGAGCAGTACTTC. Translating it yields CASSPGSKDGTYEQYF.

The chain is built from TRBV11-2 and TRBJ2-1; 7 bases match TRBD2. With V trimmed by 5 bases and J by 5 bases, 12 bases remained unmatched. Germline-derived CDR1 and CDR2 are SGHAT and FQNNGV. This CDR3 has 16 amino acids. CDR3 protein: CASSLVGRVGDNEQFF. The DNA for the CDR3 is TGTGCCAGCAGCCTAGTAGGGAGGGTAGGCGACAATGAGCAGTTCTTC.

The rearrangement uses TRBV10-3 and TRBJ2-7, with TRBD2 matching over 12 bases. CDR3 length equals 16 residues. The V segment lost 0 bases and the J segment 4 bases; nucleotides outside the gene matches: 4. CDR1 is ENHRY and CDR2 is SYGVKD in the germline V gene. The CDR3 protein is CAISESASGGGYEQYF. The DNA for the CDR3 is TGTGCCATCAGTGAGTCAGCTAGCGGGGGGGGGTACGAGCAGTACTTC.

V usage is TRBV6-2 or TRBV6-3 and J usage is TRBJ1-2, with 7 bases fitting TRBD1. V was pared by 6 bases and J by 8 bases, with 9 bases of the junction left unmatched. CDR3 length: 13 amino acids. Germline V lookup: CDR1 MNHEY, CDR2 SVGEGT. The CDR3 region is CASSGTGARGYTF. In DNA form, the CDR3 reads TGTGCCAGCAGCGGAACAGGGGCGCGAGGCTACACCTTC.

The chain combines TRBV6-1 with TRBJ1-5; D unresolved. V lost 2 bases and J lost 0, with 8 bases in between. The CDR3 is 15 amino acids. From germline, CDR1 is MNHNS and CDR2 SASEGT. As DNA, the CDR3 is TGTGCCAGCAGTGAATCCGGGAATAGCAATCAGCCCCAGCATTTT. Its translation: CASSESGNSNQPQHF.